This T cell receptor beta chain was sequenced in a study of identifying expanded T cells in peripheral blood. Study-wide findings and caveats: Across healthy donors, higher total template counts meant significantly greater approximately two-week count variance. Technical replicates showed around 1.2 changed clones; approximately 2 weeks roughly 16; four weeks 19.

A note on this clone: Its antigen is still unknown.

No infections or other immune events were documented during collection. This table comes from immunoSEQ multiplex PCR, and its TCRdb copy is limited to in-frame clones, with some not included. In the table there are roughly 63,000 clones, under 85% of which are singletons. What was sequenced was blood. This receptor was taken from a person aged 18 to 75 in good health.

CDR3 region: CASSQFVGWWGLRSEQFF. The CDR3 DNA sequence: TGTGCCAGCTCACAGTTCGTTGGATGGTGGGGTCTCAGAAGTGAGCAGTTCTTC. V and J are TRBV18 and TRBJ2-1; D uncertain. CDR1 and CDR2 (germline): KGHSH, LQKENI. The CDR3 consists of 18 residues. Trimming cost V 4 bases and J 9 bases, with 28 bases left between them.